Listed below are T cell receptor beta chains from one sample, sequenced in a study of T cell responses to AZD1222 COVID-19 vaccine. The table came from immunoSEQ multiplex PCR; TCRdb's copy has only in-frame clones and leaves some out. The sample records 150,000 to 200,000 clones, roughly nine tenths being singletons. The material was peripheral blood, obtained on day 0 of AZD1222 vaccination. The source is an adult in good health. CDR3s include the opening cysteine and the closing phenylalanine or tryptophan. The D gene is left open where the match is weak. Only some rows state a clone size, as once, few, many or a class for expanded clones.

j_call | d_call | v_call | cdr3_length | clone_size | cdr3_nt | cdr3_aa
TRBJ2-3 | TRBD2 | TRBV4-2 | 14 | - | TGTGCCAGCAGCCAAGATCTAGAGCGGGAGCATTACTATTTT | CASSQDLEREHYYF
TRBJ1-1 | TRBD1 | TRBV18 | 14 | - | TGTGCCAGCTCACAGGACAGGGGGGTCACTGAAGCTTTCTTT | CASSQDRGVTEAFF
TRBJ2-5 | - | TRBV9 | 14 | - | TGTGCCAGCAGCGTAGGGGGAATCCAAGAGACCCAGTACTTC | CASSVGGIQETQYF
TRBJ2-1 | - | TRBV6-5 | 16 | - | TGTGCCAGCAGTTACTCCCGTCGGGGCTCCTACAATGAGCAGTTCTTC | CASSYSRRGSYNEQFF
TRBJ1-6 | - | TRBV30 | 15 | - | TGTGCCTGGAGCACCCTAGGGGGGGTCTATTCACCCCTCCACTTT | CAWSTLGGVYSPLHF
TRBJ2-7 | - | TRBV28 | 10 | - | TGTGCCAGCAGTGCGTACGAGCAGTACTTC | CASSAYEQYF
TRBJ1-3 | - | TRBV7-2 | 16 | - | TGTGCCAGCAGCTTAGCGATTTGGGGCTCTGGAAACACCATATATTTT | CASSLAIWGSGNTIYF
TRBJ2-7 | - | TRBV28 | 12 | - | TGTGCCAGCAGTCCGACGACGACACAGCAGTACTTC | CASSPTTTQQYF
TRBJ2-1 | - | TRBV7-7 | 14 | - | TGTGCCAGCAGCCCCGACGTTACCTACAATGAGCAGTTCTTC | CASSPDVTYNEQFF
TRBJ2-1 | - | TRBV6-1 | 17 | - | TGTGCCAGCAGTGAACGACTGGGCAGGGGCTCCTACAATGAGCAGTTCTTC | CASSERLGRGSYNEQFF
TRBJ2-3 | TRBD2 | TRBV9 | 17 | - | TGTGCCAGCAGCGTAGATTCCCACGGGGGGAGCACAGATACGCAGTATTTT | CASSVDSHGGSTDTQYF
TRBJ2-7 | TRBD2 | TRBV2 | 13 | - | TGTGCCAGCAGTTCCCGGGGGGACTACGAGCAGTACTTC | CASSSRGDYEQYF
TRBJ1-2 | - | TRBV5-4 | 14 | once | TGTGCCAGCAGCCGTCGGGCGGGAGACTATGGCTACACCTTC | CASSRRAGDYGYTF
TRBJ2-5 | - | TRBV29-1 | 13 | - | TGCAGCGTTGAACGGCAGGGAAAAGAGACCCAGTACTTC | CSVERQGKETQYF
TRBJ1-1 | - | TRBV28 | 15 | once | TGTGCCAGCACCAAACCCCAGGGAAAGGGAACTGAAGCTTTCTTT | CASTKPQGKGTEAFF
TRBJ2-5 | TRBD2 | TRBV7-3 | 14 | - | TGTGCCAGCAGCTTAAGCGGGGGGCTGGAGACCCAGTACTTC | CASSLSGGLETQYF
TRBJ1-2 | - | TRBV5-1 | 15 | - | TGCGCCAGCAGCTTGGGGGGCAGAGCTAACTACGGCTACACCTTC | CASSLGGRANYGYTF
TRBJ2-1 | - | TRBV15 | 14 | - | TGTGCCACCAACCTGGCCCCGGGGGCCAATGAGCAGTTCTTC | CATNLAPGANEQFF
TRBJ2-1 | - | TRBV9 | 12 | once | TGTGCCAGCAGCGTTGATCCGGGTGAGCAGTTCTTC | CASSVDPGEQFF
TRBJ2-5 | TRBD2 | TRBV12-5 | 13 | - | TGTGCTAGTGCCCCCGGGGGGAGAGAGACCCAGTACTTC | CASAPGGRETQYF
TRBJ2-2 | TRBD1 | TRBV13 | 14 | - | TGTGCCACGAGACAGGGGTTCGACACCGGGGAGCTGTTTTTT | CATRQGFDTGELFF
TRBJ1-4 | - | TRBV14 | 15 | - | TGTGCCAGCAGCCAAGTTAGGGGCCAGGGTGAAAAACTGTTTTTT | CASSQVRGQGEKLFF
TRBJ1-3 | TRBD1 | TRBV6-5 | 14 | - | TGTGCCAGCAGCCCAGGACAGGGGCAGAACACCATATATTTT | CASSPGQGQNTIYF
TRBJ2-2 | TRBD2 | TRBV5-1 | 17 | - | TGCGCCAGCAGCTCGGAGGTTCTAGCGGCGCGCACCGGGGAGCTGTTTTTT | CASSSEVLAARTGELFF
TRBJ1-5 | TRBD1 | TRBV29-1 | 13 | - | TGCAGCGTTTTATTAGGGGGCGATCAGCCCCAGCATTTT | CSVLLGGDQPQHF
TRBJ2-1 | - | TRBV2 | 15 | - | TGTGCCAGCAGAGCAATTTCAAGCTCCTACAATGAGCAGTTCTTC | CASRAISSSYNEQFF
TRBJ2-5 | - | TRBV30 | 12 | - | TGTGCCTGGAGCCCCGGCCCGGAGACCCAGTACTTC | CAWSPGPETQYF
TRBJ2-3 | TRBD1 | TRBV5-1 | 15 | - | TGCGCCAGCACTGGGACAGGGGAGCGTACAGATACGCAGTATTTT | CASTGTGERTDTQYF
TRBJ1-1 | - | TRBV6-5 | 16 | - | TGTGCCAGCAGTTACTCGAGGTTCCACCGCCCCACTGAAGCTCTCTTT | CASSYSRFHRPTEALF
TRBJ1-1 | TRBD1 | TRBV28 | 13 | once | TGTGCCATCCGCTCGGGACAGCAGGATGAAGCTTTCTTT | CAIRSGQQDEAFF
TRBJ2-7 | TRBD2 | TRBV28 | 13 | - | TGTGCCAGCGAGGGGGCGGGGGGGTACGAGCAGTACTTC | CASEGAGGYEQYF
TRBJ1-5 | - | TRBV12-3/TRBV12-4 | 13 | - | TGTGCCAGCAAGCTGGCGGGGAATCAGCCCCAGCATTTT | CASKLAGNQPQHF
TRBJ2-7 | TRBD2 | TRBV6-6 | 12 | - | TGTGCCAGCAGTTTAATAGCGGGAGGGGGGGATTTC | CASSLIAGGGDF
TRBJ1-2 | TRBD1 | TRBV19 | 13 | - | TGTGCCAGTACCGGACAGGGGAGGCTTGGCTACACCTTC | CASTGQGRLGYTF
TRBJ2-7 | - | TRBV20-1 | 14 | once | TGCAGTGCTAGTTTCCCAAAGGGATGGGACGAGCAGTACTTC | CSASFPKGWDEQYF
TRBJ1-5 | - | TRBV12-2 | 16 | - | TGTGCAAGTCGCTTAGAAGAGGGGGATAGCAATCAGCCCCAGCATTTT | CASRLEEGDSNQPQHF
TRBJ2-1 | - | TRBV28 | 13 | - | TGTGCCAGCAGTTATTCGAGTGGCAATGAGCAGTTCTTC | CASSYSSGNEQFF
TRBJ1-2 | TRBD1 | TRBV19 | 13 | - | TGTGCCAGTAGACGACAGGGAAACTATGGCTACACCTTC | CASRRQGNYGYTF
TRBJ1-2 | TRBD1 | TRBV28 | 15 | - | TGTGCCAGCAGTTTACCGACAAGGGGGCATGAGGGCTACACCTTC | CASSLPTRGHEGYTF
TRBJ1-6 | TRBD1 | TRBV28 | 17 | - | TGTGCCAGCAGCCTCTACCGGACAGGGGGATATAATTCACCCCTCCACTTT | CASSLYRTGGYNSPLHF
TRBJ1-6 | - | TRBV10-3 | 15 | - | TGTGCCATCAGTGAATCGGACAGAACCAATTCACCCCTCCACTTT | CAISESDRTNSPLHF
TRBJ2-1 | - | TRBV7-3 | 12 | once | TGTGCCAGCAGCTTGATGAACAATGAGCAGTTCTTC | CASSLMNNEQFF
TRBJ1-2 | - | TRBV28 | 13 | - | TGTGCCAGCAGTCTTAGGGGGAACTATGGCTACACCTTC | CASSLRGNYGYTF
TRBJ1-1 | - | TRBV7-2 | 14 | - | TGTGCCAGCAGCCTGGGACAATTGAACACTGAAGCTTTCTTT | CASSLGQLNTEAFF
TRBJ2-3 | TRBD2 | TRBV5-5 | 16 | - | TGTGCCAGCAGCTTGGCCGGGACTAGCGCCTCAGATACGCAGTATTTT | CASSLAGTSASDTQYF
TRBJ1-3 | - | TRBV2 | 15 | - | TGTGCCAGCAGTGAAGTGGACAACTCTGGAAACACCATATATTTT | CASSEVDNSGNTIYF
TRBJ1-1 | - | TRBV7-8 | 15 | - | TGTGCCAGCAGCACTATAGGGTTACTGGGCACTGAAGCTTTCTTT | CASSTIGLLGTEAFF
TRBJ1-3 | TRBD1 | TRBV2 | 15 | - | TGTGCCAGCAGCGGACAGGGGAAAGCTGGAAACACCATATATTTT | CASSGQGKAGNTIYF
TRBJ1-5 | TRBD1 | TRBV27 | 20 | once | TGTGCCAGCAGTTTATCCGAACAGGGGGCAAGGGCAGGCCGTAATCAGCCCCAGCATTTT | CASSLSEQGARAGRNQPQHF
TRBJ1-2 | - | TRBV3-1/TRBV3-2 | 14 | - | TGTGCCAGCAGCCAAGAACCGGGCTCCTATGGCTACACCTTC | CASSQEPGSYGYTF
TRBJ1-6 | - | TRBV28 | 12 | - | TGTGCCAGCAGGTCAGGGTCTTCACCCCTCCACTTT | CASRSGSSPLHF
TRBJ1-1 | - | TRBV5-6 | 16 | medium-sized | TGTGCCAGCAGCTTGGGAGTTCCGGGGCTATGGACTGAAGCTTTCTTT | CASSLGVPGLWTEAFF
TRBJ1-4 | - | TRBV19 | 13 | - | TGTGCCAGTAGGGACAGTTCAATTGAAAAACTGTTTTTT | CASRDSSIEKLFF
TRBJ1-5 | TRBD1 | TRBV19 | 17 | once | TGTGCCAGTAGTATAGGGGGACAGGGGATCTTAGATCAGCCCCAGCATTTT | CASSIGGQGILDQPQHF
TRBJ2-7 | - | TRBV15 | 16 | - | TGTGCCACCAGCAGAGGCGGCGGCCGGGGGAGATACGAGCAGTACTTC | CATSRGGGRGRYEQYF
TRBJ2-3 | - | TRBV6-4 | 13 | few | TGTGCCAGCAGTTTGGAGAGCACAGATACGCAGTATTTT | CASSLESTDTQYF
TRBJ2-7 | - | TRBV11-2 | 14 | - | TGTGCCAGCAGCTTACAGCGGAGCTCCTACGAGCAGTACTTC | CASSLQRSSYEQYF
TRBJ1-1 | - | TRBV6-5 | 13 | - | TGTGCCAGCAGGACCCCTATGAACACTGAAGCTTTCTTT | CASRTPMNTEAFF
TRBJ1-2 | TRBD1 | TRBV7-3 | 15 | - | TGTGCCAGCAGCCCCGGGACAGGGGGACCCTATGGCTACACCTTC | CASSPGTGGPYGYTF